This T cell receptor beta chain was identified during a study of blood T cell repertoires in COVID-19 (dated by TCRdb to about 2020). About the study as a whole: Samples covering the acute and convalescent phases of COVID-19 were provided by collaborators in the United States, Italy and Spain. The material from the prospective study consisted of cDNA or gDNA derived from T cells, B-cell-depleted T cells, or PBMCs. Subjects who had been exposed to COVID-19, were actively infected with it, or had recovered from it provided the deeply sampled blood TCRbeta repertoires that made up the dataset. The repertoires were released in a freely available public database meant as a resource for research on the immune response to SARS-CoV-2. The samples were drawn from the first 160 participants of the ongoing ImmuneRACE study and from over 950 subjects provided by 6 global collaborators. Sample metadata almost always included a de-identified subject ID, COVID-19 status, age in years and sex. Where available, HLA class I and class II types were obtained from metadata supplied by the sample provider rather than from assay-based typing. The investigation overall reported the following: How much clinical and demographic metadata was included differed by source and by participant, and the metadata was provided uncurated.

The collaborating institutions used their own protocols to collect whole blood in K2EDTA tubes. Collaborator samples were shipped for TCRbeta analysis as frozen whole blood, isolated PBMCs, or DNA extracted from either sample type. About this clone: Its target antigen remains unknown. No base qualities exist here, and no much larger clone lies one base off it.

The immunoSEQ Assay, a bias-controlled multiplex PCR, was used to amplify TCRbeta CDR3 regions from genomic DNA. The study's processing was this. The number of nucleated cells in each sample was estimated from the amplification of reference gene primers within the assay. To quantify the absolute abundance of each unique TCRbeta CDR3 rearrangement, sequence reads were collapsed and filtered. Productive Simpson clonality was computed per sample as the square root of Simpson's diversity index over productive rearrangements. This immuneACCESS table, as held by TCRdb, lists in-frame sequences with V and J called but not all clones. Of the missing ones, under half trace to an unresolved V gene in checked studies; the others have no known cause. The DNA was the basis for D and trimming; V, J and clone size are from that table. Across this sample there are some 83,000 clones, with about 91% seen only once. The ten largest clones capture roughly 0.51% of the sample.

Sequences MNHEY (CDR1) and SMNVEV (CDR2) are obtained from the germline V gene (reference sequence). V is reduced by 2 bases and J by 5 bases, leaving a spacing of 12 bases between them. The cysteine opens and the phenylalanine closes a CDR3 of 15 amino acids. Kept here is only the CDR3 DNA, which spans 45 bases and is read in frame from base 1. The V and J segments used are TRBV27 and TRBJ2-2; the D gene is perhaps TRBD1, from 6 matching bases. The specimen was peripheral blood. The source of this sequence is a man between 60 and 75 years old with acute or convalescent COVID-19. The CDR3 in this case is CASSLDSRGTGELFF. The bases are TGTGCCAGCAGTTTAGATAGCAGGGGAACCGGGGAGCTGTTTTTT.